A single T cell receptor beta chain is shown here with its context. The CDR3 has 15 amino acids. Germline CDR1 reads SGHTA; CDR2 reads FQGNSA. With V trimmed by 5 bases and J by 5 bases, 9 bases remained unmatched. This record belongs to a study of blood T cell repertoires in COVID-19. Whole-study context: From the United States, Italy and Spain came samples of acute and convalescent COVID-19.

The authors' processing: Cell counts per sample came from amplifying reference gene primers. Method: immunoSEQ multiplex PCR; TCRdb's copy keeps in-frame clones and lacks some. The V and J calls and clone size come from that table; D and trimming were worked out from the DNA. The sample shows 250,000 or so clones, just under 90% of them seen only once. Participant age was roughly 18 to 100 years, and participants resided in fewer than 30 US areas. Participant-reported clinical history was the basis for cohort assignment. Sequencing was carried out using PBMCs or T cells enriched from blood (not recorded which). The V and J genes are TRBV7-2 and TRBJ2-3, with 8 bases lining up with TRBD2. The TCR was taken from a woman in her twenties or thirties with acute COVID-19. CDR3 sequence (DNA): TGTGCCAGCAGCGTTTGGTCGGGAGGGTTAGATACGCAGTATTTT. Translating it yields CASSVWSGGLDTQYF.